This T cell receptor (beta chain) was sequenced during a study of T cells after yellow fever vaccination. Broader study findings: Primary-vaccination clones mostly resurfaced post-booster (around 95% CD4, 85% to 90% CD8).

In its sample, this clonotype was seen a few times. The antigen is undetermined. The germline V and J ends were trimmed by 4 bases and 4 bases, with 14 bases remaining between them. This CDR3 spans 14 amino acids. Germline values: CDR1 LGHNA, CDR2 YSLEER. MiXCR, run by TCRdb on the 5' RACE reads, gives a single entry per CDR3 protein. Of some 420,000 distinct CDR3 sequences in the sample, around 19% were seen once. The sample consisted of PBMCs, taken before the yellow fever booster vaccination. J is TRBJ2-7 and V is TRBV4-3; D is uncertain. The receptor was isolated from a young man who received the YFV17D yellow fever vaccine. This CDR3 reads CASSRTLQLYEQYF. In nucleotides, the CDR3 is TGCGCCAGCAGCCGAACTCTCCAACTGTACGAGCAGTACTTC.